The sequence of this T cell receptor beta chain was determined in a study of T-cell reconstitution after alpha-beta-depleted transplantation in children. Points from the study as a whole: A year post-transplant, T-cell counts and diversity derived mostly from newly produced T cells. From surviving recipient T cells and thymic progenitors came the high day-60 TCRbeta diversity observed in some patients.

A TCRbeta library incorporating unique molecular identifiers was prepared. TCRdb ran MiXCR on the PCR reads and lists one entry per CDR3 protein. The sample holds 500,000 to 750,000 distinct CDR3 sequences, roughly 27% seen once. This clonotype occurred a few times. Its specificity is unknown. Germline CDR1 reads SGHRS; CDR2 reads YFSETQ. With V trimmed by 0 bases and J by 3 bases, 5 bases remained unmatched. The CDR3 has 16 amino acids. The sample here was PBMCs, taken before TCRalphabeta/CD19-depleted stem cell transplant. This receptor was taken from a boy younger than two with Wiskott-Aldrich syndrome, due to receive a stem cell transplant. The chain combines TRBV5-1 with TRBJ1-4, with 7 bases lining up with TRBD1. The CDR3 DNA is TGCGCCAGCAGCTTGGGTCGACAGGGTCCTAATGAAAAACTGTTTTTT. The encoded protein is CASSLGRQGPNEKLFF.